This TCR beta chain appears in the sequencing data of a study of blood T cells in healthy people across ages. Primers used in a second PCR of roughly 7 to 12 cycles were a sample-barcoded 5' primer and a J-beta primer mix. TCRdb used MiXCR to reprocess the 5' RACE reads, holding one entry per CDR3 protein. The sample comprises 1.2 million to 1.5 million distinct CDR3 sequences, almost 60% of which are singletons, and approximately 7% rests with the top ten. Per the germline V gene, CDR1 is MGHDK and CDR2 is SYGVNS. The CDR3 length is 17 residues. V gave up 3 bases and J gave up 8 bases, with 22 bases separating them.

The chain employs TRBV25-1 and TRBJ1-4; D remains ambiguous. The sequencing input was blood. The sequence derives from a man aged 18 to 30 in good health. The CDR3 here is CASSESRTALVTEKLFF. The CDR3 DNA is TGTGCCAGCAGTGAGAGCCGGACGGCCCTGGTAACCGAAAAACTGTTTTTT.